The 17 T cell receptor beta chains reported below all come from one sample, sequenced in a study of cytomegalovirus exposure and HLA in healthy donors. TCRdb's table, derived via immunoSEQ multiplex PCR, lists solely in-frame clones and lacks some. Of about 220,000 clones listed, about nine tenths are singletons. Source material: PBMCs. These receptors were obtained from a woman between 18 and 30 years old in good health and CMV-seronegative.

The chain uses TRBV11-2 and TRBJ2-7; 13 bases are shared with TRBD2. V dropped 7 bases and J dropped 4; count of bases not matched to a gene: 7. This CDR3 is 15 amino acids long. The V gene's germline CDR1 is SGHAT and CDR2 FQNNGV. The CDR3 DNA reads TGTGCCAGCACCAAACCGGGACTAGCGGGATACGAGCAGTACTTC. Its protein is CASTKPGLAGYEQYF.

The DNA for the CDR3 is TGCGCCAGCAGCTTGGAGAGCGGGAGATTCCATGAGCAGTTCTTC. It translates to CASSLESGRFHEQFF. This chain uses TRBV5-1 with TRBJ2-1, with 8 positions matching TRBD2. The V gene end was trimmed by 0 bases and the J gene end by 8 bases; junction bases not matched to a gene: 7. The germline CDR1 and CDR2 sequences are SGHRS and YFSETQ. This CDR3 contains 15 residues.

V and J are TRBV5-1 and TRBJ2-1, with 9 bases identical to TRBD1. V shed 4 bases, J shed 4 bases, and the junction held 6 bases outside the gene matches. The germline V gene has CDR1 SGHRS and CDR2 YFSETQ. This CDR3 region has 15 residues. CDR3 sequence: CASSVPGQGYNEQFF. The CDR3 nucleotides are TGCGCCAGCAGCGTCCCGGGACAGGGATACAATGAGCAGTTCTTC.

This sequence joins TRBV19 and TRBJ1-2; the match to TRBD1 covers 7 bases. V was clipped by 4 bases and J by 1 base; unmatched bases: 3. This CDR3 spans 14 amino acids. Germline CDR1 is LNHDA and CDR2 is SQIVND (reference sequence). The CDR3 sequence is CASSKQGINYGYTF. The DNA for the CDR3 is TGTGCCAGTAGTAAACAGGGGATTAACTATGGCTACACCTTC.

J is TRBJ1-2 and V is TRBV6-1; possible D gene TRBD1, 6 bases. The CDR3 extends over 14 amino acids. Trimming left V 2 bases short and J 8 bases short, with 15 bases between. Germline values: CDR1 MNHNS, CDR2 SASEGT. As DNA, the CDR3 is TGTGCCAGCAGTGAAAGGGCCAGGGGATTGGGCTACACCTTC. Protein sequence: CASSERARGLGYTF.

The gene calls are TRBV27 and TRBJ2-7; no reliable D call. The CDR3 loop spans 14 amino acids. The germline gives CDR1 MNHEY, CDR2 SMNVEV (reference sequence). With 3 bases removed from V and 5 bases from J, the gap between germline ends came to 14 bases. CDR3 DNA sequence: TGTGCCAGCAGTTTCCACCGGGTCGGCGACGAGCAGTACTTC. It encodes CASSFHRVGDEQYF.

This CDR3 is CASSVGSWFSQETQYF. The CDR3 coding sequence is TGTGCCAGCAGTGTCGGGAGCTGGTTTTCCCAAGAGACCCAGTACTTC. The V call is TRBV2, the J call TRBJ2-5; a possible D gene is TRBD2 (6 bases). From germline, CDR1 is SNHLY and CDR2 FYNNEI. With 4 bases removed from V and 1 base from J, the gap between germline ends came to 16 bases. The CDR3 is 16 amino acids.

Only a few counts were recorded for this clone. V gene TRBV6-5 combines with J gene TRBJ2-7; D is possibly TRBD2 (5 bases). V gave up 2 bases and J gave up 0 bases, with 11 bases separating them. CDR3 size: 15 residues. Germline CDR1 and CDR2: MNHEY and SVGAGI. CDR3 in amino acids: CASSYRRSDSYEQYF. CDR3 sequence (DNA): TGTGCCAGCAGTTACAGGAGGAGCGACTCCTACGAGCAGTACTTC.

Here the CDR3 reads CASSFSNTEAFF. DNA of the CDR3: TGTGCCAGCAGCTTCTCGAACACTGAAGCTTTCTTT. V gene TRBV7-8 combines with J gene TRBJ1-1, with unresolved D. Germline values: CDR1 SGHVS, CDR2 FQNEAQ. The CDR3 has 12 residues. V gave up 3 bases and J gave up 1 base, with 3 bases separating them.

This chain connects TRBV6-1 to TRBJ2-7; D gene uncertain. V lost 4 bases and J lost 0, with 7 bases in between. CDR3 size: 13 residues. In germline, CDR1 is MNHNS, CDR2 SASEGT. The CDR3 bases are TGTGCCAGCAGTGTCAGTAACTCCTACGAGCAGTACTTC. This encodes CASSVSNSYEQYF.

This chain uses TRBV13 with TRBJ2-1, with D perhaps TRBD2 (5 bases). In germline, CDR1 is PRHDT, CDR2 FYEKMQ (reference sequence). The CDR3 is 13 residues long. Trimming removed 4 bases from V and 6 bases from J, with 10 bases in between. The CDR3 DNA reads TGTGCCAGCAGCTCCCAGGACTTCAATGAGCAGTTCTTC. Amino acid sequence: CASSSQDFNEQFF.

A remark on this clone: The germline gene is not matched at one end of the junction; a read error may be the cause. The chain couples TRBV6-1 to TRBJ1-1; weak D call: TRBD1 (6 bases). Germline assignment: CDR1 MNHNS and CDR2 SASEGT. The CDR3 is made up of 12 amino acids. In DNA form, the CDR3 reads TGTGCCAGCAGCGAAGTCCAGGGGGAAGCTTTCTTT. Protein: CASSEVQGEAFF.

This chain links TRBV19 with TRBJ2-6, with D unclear. Deletions cut 10 bases from V and 2 bases from J, with 9 bases between. Germline CDR1 and CDR2: LNHDA and SQIVND (reference sequence). The CDR3 has 13 residues. In nucleotides, the CDR3 is TGTGCCACCGAGATTACTGGGGCCAACGTCCTGACTTTC. It is translated as CATEITGANVLTF.

The rearrangement uses TRBV19 and TRBJ2-2; maybe TRBD1 (5 bases). Trimming took off 4 bases at V and 7 bases at J, with 13 bases between the two ends. In germline, CDR1 is LNHDA, CDR2 SQIVND (reference sequence). CDR3 size: 14 residues. This CDR3 is CASSKTGTGGELFF. The CDR3 region has the DNA TGTGCCAGTAGTAAGACGGGCACAGGCGGGGAGCTGTTTTTT.

The chain links TRBV9 to TRBJ2-2, with 11 bases lining up with TRBD2. Losses at the gene ends were 4 bases for V and 7 bases for J; bases not matched to a gene: 3. The CDR3 extends over 14 amino acids. Germline assignment: CDR1 SGDLS and CDR2 YYNGEE. DNA for the CDR3: TGTGCCAGCAGCCTGGGACTAGCGGACGGGGAGCTGTTTTTT. Protein product: CASSLGLADGELFF.

The CDR3 protein is CASSDKLPGAVNSNQPQHF. The CDR3 DNA follows: TGTGCCAGCAGTGATAAGCTTCCAGGGGCTGTAAATAGCAATCAGCCCCAGCATTTT. The chain employs TRBV2 and TRBJ1-5, with a tentative D call TRBD1 (6 bases). The germline V gene has CDR1 SNHLY and CDR2 FYNNEI. This CDR3 comprises 19 residues. V lost 3 bases and J 0 bases, leaving 21 bases between the germline ends.

The chain is built from TRBV29-1 and TRBJ1-2; 7 bases map to TRBD1. CDR3 length: 17 residues. V dropped 3 bases and J dropped 4; count of bases not matched to a gene: 17. CDR1 and CDR2 from the germline V gene are SQVTM and ANQGSEA. CDR3 region: CSVEQRHKGARGYGYTF. The CDR3 nucleotides read TGCAGCGTTGAGCAGAGACACAAGGGGGCGCGAGGCTATGGCTACACCTTC. The full variable domain, its missing parts supplied by reference TRBV29-1 and TRBJ1-2, is SAVISQKPSRDICQRGTSLTIQCQVDSQVTMMFWYRQQPGQSLTLIATANQGSEATYESGFVIDKFPISRPNLTFSTLTVSNMSPEDSSIYLCSVEQRHKGARGYGYTFGSGTRLTVV.